One and the same sample provided the 9 T cell receptor beta chains below, sequenced in a study of identical twins. TCRdb itself ran the 5' RACE reads through MiXCR, one entry per CDR3 protein. The data show about 690,000 distinct CDR3 sequences, with less than 7% seen just once and around 1.7% held by the top ten. The material sequenced was naive T cells sorted from blood. The receptors come from a man between 18 and 35 years old in good health.

This clonotype was counted many times. The J gene is TRBJ2-7, the V gene TRBV5-1, with D perhaps TRBD2 (5 bases). Per the germline V gene, CDR1 is SGHRS and CDR2 is YFSETQ. The CDR3 has 13 amino acids. The V gene lost 3 bases and the J gene lost 6 bases, with 13 bases spanning the gap. The DNA for the CDR3 is TGCGCCAGCAGCTGGGAGTACCCTACCGAGCAGTACTTC. Encoded protein: CASSWEYPTEQYF.

Many counts were recorded for this clonotype. CDR3 sequence reads: CASSSDDRAAGELFF. CDR3 bases: TGCGCCAGCAGCTCTGACGACAGGGCGGCCGGGGAGCTGTTTTTT. The J gene is TRBJ2-2, the V gene TRBV5-1; the match to TRBD1 covers 7 bases. The CDR3 length is 15 residues. J was trimmed by 6 bases and V by 3 bases; bases with no gene match: 8. Germline CDR1 SGHRS, CDR2 YFSETQ. The full variable domain, rest sourced from reference TRBV5-1 and TRBJ2-2, is KAGVTQTPRYLIKTRGQQVTLSCSPISGHRSVSWYQQTPGQGLQFLFEYFSETQRNKGNFPGRFSGRQFSNSRSEMNVSTLELGDSALYLCASSSDDRAAGELFFGEGSRLTVL.

This clonotype was counted only a few times. The chain joins TRBV29-1 to TRBJ2-5; weak D call: TRBD1 (6 bases). Deletions cut 7 bases from V and 4 bases from J, with 19 bases between. The length of the CDR3 is 14 residues. Germline lookup yields CDR1 SQVTM and CDR2 ANQGSEA. CDR3 region: CSAADSSRGETQYF. For the CDR3, the DNA is TGCAGCGCCGCGGACAGTTCCCGGGGAGAGACCCAGTACTTC.

This clonotype showed up many times. J is TRBJ2-3 and V is TRBV24-1, with 8 bases that match TRBD2. Unmatched junction bases numbered 10, after V lost 6 bases and J lost 3 bases. The CDR3 spans 16 residues. Germline V gene lookup returns CDR1 KGHDR and CDR2 SFDVKD. CDR3 residues: CATSRPSGSVTDTQYF. The CDR3 DNA sequence: TGTGCCACCAGTCGCCCCAGCGGGAGTGTAACAGATACGCAGTATTTT.

This clonotype occurred many times. This CDR3 reads CSVEDRTGVSGRDYNEQFF. CDR3 sequence (DNA): TGCAGCGTTGAAGATCGGACAGGGGTTAGCGGGAGGGATTACAATGAGCAGTTCTTC. The chain couples TRBV29-1 to TRBJ2-1, with TRBD2 matching over 11 bases. V was pared by 0 bases and J by 4 bases, with 14 bases of the junction left unmatched. The CDR3 covers 19 residues. Germline V CDR1 and CDR2: SQVTM, ANQGSEA.

This clonotype was detected many times. The chain couples TRBV10-3 to TRBJ2-5, with D perhaps matching TRBD1 or TRBD2 (6 bases each). The CDR3 has 12 amino acids. Trimming shortened V by 9 bases and J by 5 bases, and 13 bases separated the two germline ends. Per the germline V gene, CDR1 is ENHRY and CDR2 is SYGVKD. CDR3 DNA sequence: TGTGCCATAGGGGGGAACGGGGAGACCCAGTACTTC. As protein: CAIGGNGETQYF.

In this sample, this clonotype turned up many times. CDR3 loop: CASTPWDPGQGGNEQFF. The CDR3 DNA follows: TGTGCCAGCACCCCGTGGGATCCGGGACAGGGAGGCAATGAGCAGTTCTTC. V and J are TRBV27 and TRBJ2-1, with 9 bases lining up with TRBD1. With 7 bases clipped from V and 6 bases from J, the junction kept 16 bases outside the gene matches. Germline V CDR1 and CDR2: MNHEY, SMNVEV (reference sequence). CDR3 length equals 17 residues.

This clonotype was seen repeatedly, ten times or more. The chain joins TRBV18 to TRBJ1-1; 7 positions match TRBD1. The CDR3 spans 14 residues. J was trimmed by 1 base and V by 8 bases; bases with no gene match: 7. Germline CDR1 and CDR2: KGHSH and LQKENI. CDR3 in amino acids: CASSPGQTNTEAFF. As DNA, the CDR3 is TGTGCCAGCAGTCCGGGACAGACGAACACTGAAGCTTTCTTT.

This clonotype was found many times. As DNA, the CDR3 is TGTGCCAGCAGTTTACAGGCTGGGCTTGGCTACACCTTC. Translation gives CASSLQAGLGYTF. The chain employs TRBV12-3 or TRBV12-4 and TRBJ1-2; D uncertain. The CDR3 is made up of 13 amino acids. The V end lost 2 bases, the J end lost 7 bases, and 11 bases lay between the germline ends.